This entry lists 21 T cell receptor beta chains sequenced from one sample in a study of blood T cell repertoires in COVID-19. Produced via immunoSEQ multiplex PCR; TCRdb's table is partial and in-frame only. The repertoire holds approximately 480,000 clones, with about nine tenths as singletons. Sequencing was done on a sample of PBMCs or T cells enriched from blood (not recorded which). Receptors originate from a woman aged 18-29 years who had recovered from COVID-19.

V gene TRBV7-2 combines with J gene TRBJ2-1; 7 nucleotides line up with TRBD1. J lost 6 bases, V lost 4 bases, and 9 bases had no gene match. The CDR3 runs 15 residues. Germline V gene data show CDR1 as SGHTA and CDR2 as FQGNSA. CDR3 sequence reads: CASSSTDRRINEQFF. In DNA form, the CDR3 reads TGTGCCAGCAGCTCGACGGACAGGCGTATCAATGAGCAGTTCTTC.

The chain joins TRBV10-3 to TRBJ2-7; 7 nucleotides line up with TRBD2. The CDR3 has 15 residues. The germline V gene has CDR1 ENHRY and CDR2 SYGVKD. V lost 10 bases and J lost 2; bases outside the gene matches: 14. The CDR3 spells CATTDPGGRAYEQYF. The CDR3 coding sequence is TGTGCCACCACCGACCCGGGAGGACGAGCCTACGAGCAGTACTTC.

V usage is TRBV7-2 and J usage is TRBJ1-3; unclear D gene. The CDR3 totals 14 residues. Looked up from germline, CDR1 is SGHTA and CDR2 is FQGNSA. With 2 bases removed from V and 3 bases from J, the gap between germline ends came to 8 bases. The CDR3 region is CASSLRDYGNTIYF. The CDR3, as DNA: TGTGCCAGCAGCTTACGGGATTATGGAAACACCATATATTTT. The variable domain in full, with the rest retrieved from reference TRBV7-2 and TRBJ1-3, is GAGVSQSPSNKVTEKGKDVELRCDPISGHTALYWYRQSLGQGLEFLIYFQGNSAPDKSGLPSDRFSAERTGGSVSTLTIQRTQQEDSAVYLCASSLRDYGNTIYFGEGSWLTVV.

This chain connects TRBV19 to TRBJ2-2; 10 bases line up with TRBD1. This CDR3 has 16 residues. The germline V gene encodes CDR1 LNHDA and CDR2 SQIVND (reference sequence). The V and J ends lost 8 bases and 0 bases, in that order; junction bases with no gene match: 6. CDR3 coding DNA: TGTGCCAGTGGGAGACAGGGGGCCCCGAACACCGGGGAGCTGTTTTTT. It is translated as CASGRQGAPNTGELFF. The entire variable domain, with the rest obtained from reference TRBV19 and TRBJ2-2, is as follows: DGGITQSPKYLFRKEGQNVTLSCEQNLNHDAMYWYRQDPGQGLRLIYYSQIVNDFQKGDIAEGYSVSREKKESFPLTVTSAQKNPTAFYLCASGRQGAPNTGELFFGEGSRLTVL.

The rearrangement links TRBV6-5 to TRBJ1-1, with 8 bases identical to TRBD1. Germline V CDR1 and CDR2: MNHEY, SVGAGI. V lost 2 bases, J lost 7 bases, and 3 bases stayed unmatched. The CDR3 length is 13 residues. The CDR3 coding sequence is TGTGCCAGCAGTTACCGGACAGGGAATGAAGCTTTCTTT. It translates to CASSYRTGNEAFF.

The chain has TRBV6-5 and TRBJ1-5; 7 bases line up with TRBD1. Trimming at V came to 6 bases and at J to 5 bases, leaving 7 bases not matched to a gene. CDR3 length: 14 amino acids. Looked up from germline, CDR1 is MNHEY and CDR2 is SVGAGI. The CDR3 here is CASRQITGDQPQHF. Here the CDR3 DNA reads TGTGCCAGCAGGCAAATTACAGGGGATCAGCCCCAGCATTTT.

The rearrangement joins TRBV4-2 to TRBJ1-3, with 10 bases lining up with TRBD1. This CDR3 region has 17 residues. In germline, CDR1 is LGHNA, CDR2 YNFKEQ. V dropped 0 bases and J dropped 1; count of bases not matched to a gene: 3. As DNA, the CDR3 is TGTGCCAGCAGCCAAGATGACAGGGGGCAATCTGGAAACACCATATATTTT. It specifies CASSQDDRGQSGNTIYF.

The V call is TRBV24-1, the J call TRBJ2-2, with a weak D call TRBD2 (6 bases). This CDR3 has 14 residues. V was cut by 2 bases and J by 5 bases, with 8 bases left in between. Germline V CDR1 and CDR2: KGHDR, SFDVKD. The CDR3 reads CATSDWRGTGELFF. CDR3 DNA sequence: TGTGCCACCAGTGATTGGAGGGGTACCGGGGAGCTGTTTTTT.

This rearrangement joins TRBV18 to TRBJ2-5, with 7 bases lining up with TRBD1. CDR1 is KGHSH, CDR2 LQKENI, per germline. The CDR3 sequence is 14 residues long. The junction had 2 bases not matched to a gene; V was cut back by 3 bases and J by 1 base. The CDR3 region has the DNA TGTGCCAGCTCACCGGGACAGTTCCAAGAGACCCAGTACTTC. Translated: CASSPGQFQETQYF. The complete variable domain, with remaining parts taken from reference TRBV18 and TRBJ2-5, reads NAGVMQNPRHLVRRRGQEARLRCSPMKGHSHVYWYRQLPEEGLKFMVYLQKENIIDESGMPKERFSAEFPKEGPSILRIQQVVRGDSAAYFCASSPGQFQETQYFGPGTRLLVL.

With regard to this clone: A junction end diverges from the germline sequence, so it may reflect a read error. The CDR3 nucleotides read TGTGCTAGCAGTAACCAGGGGGAAAGGGGTAGGGCCTACGAGCAGTACTTC. Translating gives CASSNQGERGRAYEQYF. This rearrangement joins TRBV7-7 to TRBJ2-7; 7 positions agree with TRBD1. The CDR3 is 17 amino acids. CDR1 is SSHAT, CDR2 FNYEAQ, per germline (reference sequence).

This sequence joins TRBV10-3 and TRBJ1-1; a weak D match, TRBD1 (5 bases). The CDR3 loop spans 13 amino acids. Trimming pared 6 bases from V and 4 bases from J, leaving 12 bases between. CDR1 and CDR2 from the germline V gene are ENHRY and SYGVKD. CDR3 protein: CAISPGGTTEAFF. CDR3 coding DNA: TGTGCCATCAGCCCCGGGGGGACCACTGAAGCTTTCTTT.

This chain joins TRBV5-6 and TRBJ2-7; D gene unclear. Deletions cut 0 bases from V and 9 bases from J, with 10 bases between. CDR3 length: 12 amino acids. CDR1 and CDR2 (germline): SGHDT, YYEEEE. CDR3 protein: CASSLAVAAQYF. The CDR3 region has the DNA TGTGCCAGCAGCTTGGCCGTAGCAGCGCAGTACTTC.

The rearrangement links TRBV7-8 to TRBJ2-3, with TRBD2 identical over 8 bases. Per the germline V gene, CDR1 is SGHVS and CDR2 is FQNEAQ. V was clipped by 1 base and J by 1 base; unmatched bases: 13. CDR3 length: 19 residues. The CDR3 loop is CASSLVFRGGGSGTDTQYF. CDR3 nucleotides: TGTGCCAGCAGCTTAGTTTTTCGGGGGGGCGGGTCCGGCACAGATACGCAGTATTTT.

In its sample, this clone was seen a few times. The chain combines TRBV7-9 with TRBJ1-1; tentatively, D is TRBD1 (5 bases). V was clipped by 2 bases and J by 2 bases, with 9 bases between them. The CDR3 totals 14 residues. Germline V gene data show CDR1 as SEHNR and CDR2 as FQNEAQ (reference sequence). This CDR3 is CASSLIGANTEAFF. The CDR3 bases are TGTGCCAGCAGCTTAATAGGGGCTAACACTGAAGCTTTCTTT.

The J gene is TRBJ1-2, the V gene TRBV11-3; D gene uncertain. Trimming stripped 1 base from V and 4 bases from J, with 22 bases between. Germline V lookup: CDR1 SGHNT, CDR2 YENEEA. This CDR3 is built from 18 residues. CDR3: CASSLGVEDRGRSYGYTF. The CDR3 nucleotides read TGTGCCAGCAGCTTAGGGGTGGAGGACCGCGGTAGGTCCTATGGCTACACCTTC.

This clone is a singleton in its sample. The chain carries TRBV2 and TRBJ1-3; D is possibly TRBD1 (6 bases). Trimming stripped 10 bases from V and 1 base from J, with 11 bases between. Germline V gives CDR1 SNHLY, CDR2 FYNNEI. CDR3 size: 13 residues. CDR3 in DNA: TGTGCCATCACACAGGGTTCTGGAAACACCATATATTTT. Its protein product is CAITQGSGNTIYF.

This clone came up once. The J gene is TRBJ1-1, the V gene TRBV2, with D tentatively TRBD1 (6 bases). The CDR3 consists of 13 residues. The V gene's germline CDR1 is SNHLY and CDR2 FYNNEI. The V end was cut by 7 bases, the J end by 2 bases, with 11 bases between. CDR3 protein: CASTSDRNTEAFF. In nucleotides, the CDR3 is TGTGCCAGCACCTCGGACAGAAACACTGAAGCTTTCTTT.

DNA for the CDR3: TGCGCCAGCAGCCAGGTTTCCGGGACAGGGATATACACTGAAGCTTTCTTT. It encodes CASSQVSGTGIYTEAFF. The chain joins TRBV4-1 to TRBJ1-1; 9 nucleotides agree with TRBD1. Germline trimming cut 3 bases from V and 3 bases from J; bases unmatched to any gene: 11. The germline V gene has CDR1 MGHRA and CDR2 YSYEKL. This CDR3 is 17 amino acids long.

This chain connects TRBV5-1 to TRBJ1-1; maybe TRBD1 (5 bases). Germline CDR1 and CDR2: SGHRS and YFSETQ. CDR3 length equals 14 residues. Trimming left V 5 bases short and J 0 bases short, with 11 bases between. CDR3 region: CASRPDRLNTEAFF. Here the CDR3 DNA reads TGCGCCAGCAGACCAGACAGATTGAACACTGAAGCTTTCTTT. Using reference TRBV5-1 and TRBJ1-1 for the parts outside the CDR3, the full variable domain is KAGVTQTPRYLIKTRGQQVTLSCSPISGHRSVSWYQQTPGQGLQFLFEYFSETQRNKGNFPGRFSGRQFSNSRSEMNVSTLELGDSALYLCASRPDRLNTEAFFGQGTRLTVV.

The V and J genes are TRBV5-4 and TRBJ2-2, with 8 bases matching TRBD2. The CDR3 covers 16 residues. The germline gives CDR1 SGHNT, CDR2 YYREEE (reference sequence). The junction had 6 bases not matched to a gene; V was cut back by 0 bases and J by 5 bases. CDR3 DNA sequence: TGTGCCAGCAGCTTGGTCGAGCGGGGGTTAACCGGGGAGCTGTTTTTT. It specifies CASSLVERGLTGELFF. Full variable domain (outside the CDR3, taken from reference TRBV5-4 and TRBJ2-2): ETGVTQSPTHLIKTRGQQVTLRCSSQSGHNTVSWYQQALGQGPQFIFQYYREEENGRGNFPPRFSGLQFPNYSSELNVNALELDDSALYLCASSLVERGLTGELFFGEGSRLTVL.

This clone was detected once. The chain employs TRBV19 and TRBJ1-2; the D gene is possibly TRBD1 (6 bases). Trimming left V 6 bases short and J 7 bases short, with 15 bases between. The CDR3 extends over 13 amino acids. CDR1 and CDR2 (germline): LNHDA, SQIVND (reference sequence). CDR3 amino acids: CASRDSFVRGYTF. CDR3 DNA: TGTGCCAGTAGGGACAGTTTCGTACGTGGCTACACCTTC.